The source of this TCR beta chain is a study of cytomegalovirus exposure and HLA in healthy donors. Study-level points and caveats: It was reported that TCR beta sequences correctly inferred the HLA-A and HLA-B alleles for most subjects. Around 18,000 TCR beta sequences were associated with HLA alleles at 0.05 false discovery rate in a later analysis. DRB1 had the most TCR associations and HLA-C the fewest, a later analysis found, with rates varying by HLA locus.

Note on this clone: Its antigen remains unidentified.

PCR was performed using 60 Vbeta and 13 Jbeta primers. Here immunoSEQ multiplex PCR was the method, and the copy in TCRdb shows in-frame clones only, minus some. The sample consists of fewer than 200,000 clones, about 90% of them appearing once. Germline CDR1 is MNHEY and CDR2 is SVGAGI. Trimming stripped 3 bases from V and 3 bases from J, with 9 bases between. There are 14 residues in the CDR3. V gene TRBV6-5 combines with J gene TRBJ2-1, with D perhaps matching TRBD2 (6 bases). The material sequenced was PBMCs. The sequence was collected from a girl in the first two years of life in good health and CMV-seronegative. CDR3 in amino acids: CASSYGGVYNEQFF. The CDR3 nucleotides are TGTGCCAGCAGTTATGGAGGGGTCTACAATGAGCAGTTCTTC.